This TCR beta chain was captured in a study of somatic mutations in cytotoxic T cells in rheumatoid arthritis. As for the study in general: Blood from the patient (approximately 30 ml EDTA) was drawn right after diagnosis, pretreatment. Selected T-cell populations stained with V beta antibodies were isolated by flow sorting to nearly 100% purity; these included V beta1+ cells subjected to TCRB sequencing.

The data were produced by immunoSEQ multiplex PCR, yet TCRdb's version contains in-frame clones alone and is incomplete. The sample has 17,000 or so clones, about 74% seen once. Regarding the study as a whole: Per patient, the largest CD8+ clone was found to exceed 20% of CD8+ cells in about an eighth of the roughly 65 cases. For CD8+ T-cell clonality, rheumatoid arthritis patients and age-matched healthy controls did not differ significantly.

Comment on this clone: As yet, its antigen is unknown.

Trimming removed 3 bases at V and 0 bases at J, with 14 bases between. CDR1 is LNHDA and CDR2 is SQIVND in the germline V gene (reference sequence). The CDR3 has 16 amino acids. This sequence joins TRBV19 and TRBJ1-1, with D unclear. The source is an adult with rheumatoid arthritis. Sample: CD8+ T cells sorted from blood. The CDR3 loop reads CASSIGLGSMNTEAFF. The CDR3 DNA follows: TGTGCCAGTAGTATTGGGTTGGGAAGCATGAACACTGAAGCTTTCTTT.